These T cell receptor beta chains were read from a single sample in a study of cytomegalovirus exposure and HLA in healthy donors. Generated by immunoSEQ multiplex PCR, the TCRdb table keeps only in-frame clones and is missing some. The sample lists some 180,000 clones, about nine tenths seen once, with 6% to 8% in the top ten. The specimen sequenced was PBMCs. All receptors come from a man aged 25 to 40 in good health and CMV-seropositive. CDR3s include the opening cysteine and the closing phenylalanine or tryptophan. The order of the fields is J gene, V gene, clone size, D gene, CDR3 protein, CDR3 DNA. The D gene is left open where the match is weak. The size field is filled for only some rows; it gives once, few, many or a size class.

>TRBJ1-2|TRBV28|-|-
CASRTTQRGYTF
TGTGCCAGCAGGACGACACAGCGGGGCTACACCTTC
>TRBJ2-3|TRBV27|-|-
CASAIVGVQFTDTQYF
TGTGCCAGCGCCATCGTCGGGGTCCAGTTCACAGATACGCAGTATTTT
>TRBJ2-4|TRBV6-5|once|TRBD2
CASSIAGGDIQYF
TGTGCCAGCAGTATAGCGGGGGGAGACATTCAGTACTTC
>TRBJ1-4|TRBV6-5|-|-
CASSSGGFGEKLFF
TGTGCCAGCAGTTCCGGTGGGTTCGGGGAAAAACTGTTTTTT
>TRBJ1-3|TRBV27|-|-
CASSLEYTANTIYF
TGTGCCAGCAGTTTGGAGTATACGGCGAACACCATATATTTT
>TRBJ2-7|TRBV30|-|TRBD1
CAGGRGQFHEQYF
TGTGCCGGGGGCAGGGGGCAATTTCACGAGCAGTACTTC
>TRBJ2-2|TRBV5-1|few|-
CASYPGRTGELFF
TGCGCCAGCTACCCGGGGCGGACCGGGGAGCTGTTTTTT
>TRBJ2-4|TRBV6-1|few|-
CASSEVSWTAVNIQYF
TGTGCCAGCAGTGAAGTGTCATGGACGGCCGTAAACATTCAGTACTTC
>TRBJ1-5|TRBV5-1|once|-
CASSAQGVNQPQHF
TGCGCCAGCAGCGCACAGGGAGTCAATCAGCCCCAGCATTTT
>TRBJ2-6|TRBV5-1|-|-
CASSLRRRASGANVLTF
TGCGCCAGCAGCTTAAGGAGGAGGGCTTCTGGGGCCAACGTCCTGACTTTC
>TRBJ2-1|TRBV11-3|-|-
CASTVFRANEQFF
TGTGCCAGCACCGTTTTCAGGGCGAATGAGCAGTTCTTC
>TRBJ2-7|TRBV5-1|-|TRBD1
CASSAGQGSADEQYF
TGCGCCAGCAGCGCGGGACAGGGAAGTGCAGACGAGCAGTACTTC
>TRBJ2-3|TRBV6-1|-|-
CASMRAPASTDTQYF
TGTGCCAGCATGAGGGCTCCTGCTAGCACAGATACGCAGTATTTT
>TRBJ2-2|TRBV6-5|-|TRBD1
CASRDDREGTGELFF
TGTGCCAGCAGAGACGACAGGGAAGGGACCGGGGAGCTGTTTTTT
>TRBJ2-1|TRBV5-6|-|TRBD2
CASSRPWAGGDYNEQFF
TGTGCCAGCAGCCGGCCATGGGCGGGGGGGGACTACAATGAGCAGTTCTTC
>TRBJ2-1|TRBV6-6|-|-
CASSPVELNEQFF
TGTGCCAGCAGTCCAGTCGAGCTCAATGAGCAGTTCTTC
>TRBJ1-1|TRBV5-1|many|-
CASSLQGSIGGTEAFF
TGCGCCAGCAGCTTGCAGGGTTCAATCGGCGGTACTGAAGCTTTCTTT
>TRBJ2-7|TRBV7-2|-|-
CASSLEASAYEQYF
TGTGCCAGCAGCTTAGAGGCTAGCGCCTACGAGCAGTACTTC
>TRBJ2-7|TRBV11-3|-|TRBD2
CASSLIAGGQSEQYF
TGTGCCAGCAGCTTAATAGCGGGAGGGCAGAGCGAGCAGTACTTC
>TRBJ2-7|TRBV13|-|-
CASSPWGSRSYEQYF
TGTGCCAGCAGCCCATGGGGCTCGCGCTCCTACGAGCAGTACTTC
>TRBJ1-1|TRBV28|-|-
CASGELGARGTEAFF
TGTGCCAGCGGAGAACTGGGGGCCCGGGGCACTGAAGCTTTCTTT
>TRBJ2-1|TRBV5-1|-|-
CASSLGGNEQFF
TGCGCCAGCAGCTTGGGGGGAAATGAGCAGTTCTTC
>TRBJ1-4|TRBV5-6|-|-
CASSLFLDSDFGKLFF
TGTGCCAGCAGCTTATTTTTGGACAGCGACTTTGGGAAACTGTTTTTT
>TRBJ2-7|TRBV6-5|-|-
CASSYFPVGEQYF
TGTGCCAGCAGTTACTTCCCAGTAGGGGAGCAGTACTTC
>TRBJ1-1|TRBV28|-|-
CASSLLRVSGDTEAFF
TGTGCCAGCAGTCTCCTCCGGGTATCGGGGGACACTGAAGCTTTCTTT
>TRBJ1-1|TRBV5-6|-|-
CASSLEGANTEAFF
TGTGCCAGCAGCTTGGAAGGGGCGAACACTGAAGCTTTCTTT
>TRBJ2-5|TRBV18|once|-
CASSPVAETQYF
TGTGCCAGCTCCCCCGTCGCGGAGACCCAGTACTTC
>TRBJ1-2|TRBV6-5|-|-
CASSPWTRGGYTF
TGTGCCAGCAGTCCCTGGACGAGGGGAGGCTACACCTTC
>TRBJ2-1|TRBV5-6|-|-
CASSGPGSEFF
TGTGCCAGCAGCGGACCGGGGTCAGAGTTCTTC
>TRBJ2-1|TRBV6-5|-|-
CASSYSWTGSYNEQFF
TGTGCCAGCAGTTACTCCTGGACTGGATCCTACAATGAGCAGTTCTTC
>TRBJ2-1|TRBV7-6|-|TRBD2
CASSPGLASSYNEQFF
TGTGCCAGCAGCCCCGGACTAGCCTCCTCCTACAATGAGCAGTTCTTC
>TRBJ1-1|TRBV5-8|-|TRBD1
CASSRLEQGRAFF
TGTGCCAGCAGCCGATTAGAACAGGGGAGGGCTTTCTTT